This T cell receptor (beta chain) was captured by sequencing in a study of metastatic and nonmetastatic thyroid tumors. TCRdb re-clonotyped the PCR reads via MiXCR. The sample comprises approximately 30,000 clones, about 15% of which are singletons, and around 3.7% rests with the top ten. Treatment of any kind had been given to no patient before thyroid surgery. This clone showed up many times. The antigen is undetermined. Study-wide points: Malignant tumors reportedly showed significantly higher TCR beta diversity than benign nodules in both blood and tumor.

Germline loops: CDR1 DFQATT, CDR2 SNEGSKA (reference sequence). J lost 10 bases, V lost 6 bases, and 12 bases had no gene match. This CDR3 spans 13 amino acids. The sample was blood. The receptor was isolated from a female donor with papillary thyroid cancer or a benign thyroid nodule (not recorded which). Some clones in this sample may be carry-over from other donors' samples. The V call is TRBV20-1, the J call TRBJ1-2; 9 nucleotides match TRBD1. The CDR3 bases are TGCAGTGCGTCTTCCGGGACAGGGAGATTCTACACCTTC. Translating gives CSASSGTGRFYTF.